This T cell receptor beta chain was documented in a study of technical replicates of blood from a handful of donors. Using immunoSEQ multiplex PCR, the repertoire was profiled, and TCRdb retains in-frame clones only, with some absent. The sample carries roughly 60,000 clones, 91% recorded once. CDR3 length equals 15 residues. V lost 3 bases and J 1 base, leaving 13 bases between the germline ends. The germline gives CDR1 SGHTS, CDR2 YDEGEE. Sequenced: PBMCs. This clonotype originated in a human donor in good health. Some clones in this sample may be carry-over from other donors' samples. The genes are TRBV5-8 and TRBJ1-2, with D perhaps TRBD1 (5 bases). CDR3 loop: CASSSTGLNNYGYTF. In DNA form, the CDR3 reads TGTGCCAGCAGCTCGACGGGACTGAATAACTATGGCTACACCTTC.